The clone carrying this T cell receptor (beta chain) came up many times. TCRdb passed the RACE reads through MiXCR, listing each CDR3 protein once. The repertoire consists of around 71,000 distinct CDR3 sequences, with 9.8% occurring once and the leading ten covering 3.3%. The time point: patch test 1, 2 weeks after DPC sensitization. Treatment meaning: therapeutic diphenylcyclopropenone sensitization with weekly scalp DPC. Germline CDR1 is MGHDK and CDR2 is SYGVNS. CDR3 length equals 14 residues. V dropped 3 bases and J dropped 3 bases, with 12 bases sitting between them. This entry comes from a study of human T cells and chemical hapten exposure. Overall study: Small pooled library volume differences chiefly drove per-sample TCR yield variation.

The receptor was isolated from a woman aged 40 to 50 with alopecia areata. Some clones in this sample may be carry-over from other donors' samples. The sequences come from whole blood, collected in connection with sensitization to the hapten diphenylcyclopropenone (DPC). The chain uses TRBV25-1 and TRBJ2-7, with D possibly matching TRBD1 (6 bases). The DNA for the CDR3 is TGTGCCAGCAGTGACCGGGACACCGGCTACGAGCAGTACTTC. It translates to CASSDRDTGYEQYF.